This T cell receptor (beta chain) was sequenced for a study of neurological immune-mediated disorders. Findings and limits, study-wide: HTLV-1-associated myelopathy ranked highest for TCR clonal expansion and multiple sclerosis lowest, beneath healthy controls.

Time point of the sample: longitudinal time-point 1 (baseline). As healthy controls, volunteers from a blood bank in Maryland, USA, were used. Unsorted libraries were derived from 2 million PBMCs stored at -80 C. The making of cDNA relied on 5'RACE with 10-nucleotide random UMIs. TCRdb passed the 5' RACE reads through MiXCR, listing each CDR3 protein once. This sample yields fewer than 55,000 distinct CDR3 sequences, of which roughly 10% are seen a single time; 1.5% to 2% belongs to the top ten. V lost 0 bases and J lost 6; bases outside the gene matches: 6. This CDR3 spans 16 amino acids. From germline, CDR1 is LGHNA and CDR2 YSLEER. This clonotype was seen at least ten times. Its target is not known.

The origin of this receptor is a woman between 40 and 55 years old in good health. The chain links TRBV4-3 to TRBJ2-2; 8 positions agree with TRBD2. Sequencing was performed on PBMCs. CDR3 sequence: CASSQDRSGRAGELFF. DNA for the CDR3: TGCGCCAGCAGCCAAGATAGGAGCGGGAGAGCCGGGGAGCTGTTTTTT.